This T cell receptor (beta chain) is from a study of shared clonotypes between healthy human individuals. Study outcomes and limitations: There were few donors, and this limited the genetic and exposure-history diversity represented. Sharing across a few donors was seen in roughly 5% of naive CD4 clonotypes.

The CDR3 covers 15 residues. Germline trimming cut 4 bases from V and 4 bases from J; bases unmatched to any gene: 5. Looked up from germline, CDR1 is MNHEY and CDR2 is SMNVEV (reference sequence). With regard to this clone: Its antigen is unidentified. Other nucleotide sequences in the sample specify the same CDR3.

The DNA input per sorted-subset replicate PCR was 200 to 250 ng, corresponding to 25,000 to 35,000 T cell genomes. Authors' processing steps: Junction-only immunoSEQ sequences carried no quality scores, so filtering differed. Some clones are missing from TCRdb's copy, which holds only in-frame ones; the method was immunoSEQ multiplex PCR. D and trimming were read from the DNA, whereas the V and J calls and clone size are those reported in that table. Here the sample spans about 700,000 clones, about 90% being singletons. CD45RO negativity and positive selection for CCR7 defined naive CD8 cells, a population that excluded terminally differentiated effector memory CD45RA+ cells.

This receptor was obtained from a man aged 25 to 40 in good health. The sequenced sample consisted of naive CD8+ T cells sorted from blood. The chain joins TRBV27 to TRBJ2-1; TRBD2 aligns across 9 bases. The CDR3, as DNA: TGTGCCAGCAGTTCTGGTACTAGCGGGTACAATGAGCAGTTCTTC. Translation gives CASSSGTSGYNEQFF.